The source of this TCR beta chain is a study of glioma-infiltrating T cells. Study-level points and caveats: Gliomas, especially low-grade, showed above-expected tissue-blood divergence; non-neoplastic patients showed below. Very few CDR3 sequences were shared between tissue and blood.

TCR alpha and beta CDR3 regions were amplified from RNA using iRepertoire nested multiplex PCR. Tissue mRNA or PBMC total RNA, roughly 100-400 ng, went into one-step reverse transcription and amplification. Using its own MiXCR run on the multiplex PCR reads, TCRdb lists one record per CDR3 protein. The sample lists 100,000 to 150,000 distinct CDR3 sequences, approximately 24% occurring once. From germline, CDR1 is SNHLY and CDR2 FYNNEI. V lost 7 bases, J lost 4 bases, and 6 bases stayed unmatched. The CDR3 runs to 13 residues. There are a few counts of this clonotype. The target antigen is unknown. Sequenced: glioma tissue, nonneoplastic brain tissue, or PBMCs (not recorded which). This receptor was obtained from a human donor with low-grade glioma or glioblastoma, undergoing nonglioma brain surgery, or in good health (not recorded which). This chain connects TRBV2 to TRBJ1-1; 7 nucleotides match TRBD1. Here the CDR3 reads CASMVPGGTEAFF. The CDR3 DNA follows: TGTGCCAGCATGGTCCCAGGGGGCACTGAAGCTTTCTTT.